This T cell receptor (beta chain) was recorded in a study of long-term antiretroviral therapy in people with HIV. At survey level, the immunoSEQ assay was run in its v3.0 version. Profiling relied on immunoSEQ multiplex PCR, and the TCRdb table lists in-frame clones only, not all of them. Among 9,000 or so clones listed, about three quarters were seen once. Only United States sites treated participants with HIV. The sample consisted of unsorted PBMCs, taken 0.6 years before starting antiretroviral therapy. This sequence originates from a man aged 35-49 years with HIV.

CDR3 amino acids: CASSLTRGYTF. The CDR3 bases are TGTGCCAGCAGCCTTACCCGTGGCTACACCTTC. The chain recombines TRBV13 with TRBJ1-2; D is uncertain. The V gene's germline CDR1 is PRHDT and CDR2 FYEKMQ (reference sequence). This CDR3 has 11 residues. Trimming removed 5 bases at V and 7 bases at J, with 8 bases between.